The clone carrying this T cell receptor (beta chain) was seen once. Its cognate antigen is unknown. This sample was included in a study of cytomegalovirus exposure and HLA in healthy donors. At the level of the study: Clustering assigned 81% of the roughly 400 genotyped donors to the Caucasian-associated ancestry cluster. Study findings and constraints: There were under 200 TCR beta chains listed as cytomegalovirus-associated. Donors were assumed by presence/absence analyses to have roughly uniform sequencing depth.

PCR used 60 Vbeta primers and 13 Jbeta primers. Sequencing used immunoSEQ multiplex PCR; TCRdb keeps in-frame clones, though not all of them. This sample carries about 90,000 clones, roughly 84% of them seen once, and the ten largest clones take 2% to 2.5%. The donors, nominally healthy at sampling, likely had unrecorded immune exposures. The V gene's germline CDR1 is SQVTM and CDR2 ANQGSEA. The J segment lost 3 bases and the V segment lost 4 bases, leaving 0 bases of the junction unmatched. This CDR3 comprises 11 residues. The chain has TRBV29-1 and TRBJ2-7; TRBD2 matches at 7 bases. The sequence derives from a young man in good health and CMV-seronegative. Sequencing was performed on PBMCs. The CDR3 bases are TGCAGCGTTGGCGGGAGCTACGAGCAGTACTTC. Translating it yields CSVGGSYEQYF.